This T cell receptor beta chain stems from a study of cytomegalovirus exposure and HLA in healthy donors. Germline values: CDR1 MNHEY, CDR2 SVGAGI. This CDR3 is built from 15 residues. As regards this clone: At one boundary the junction diverges from the germline segment, which might be a read error.

The study ran its PCR with 60 Vbeta and 13 Jbeta primers. Using immunoSEQ multiplex PCR, the repertoire was profiled, and TCRdb retains in-frame clones only, with some absent. The table records more than 110,000 clones, around 80% of them present only once. This receptor was obtained from a woman in her forties or fifties in good health and CMV-seropositive. V and J are TRBV6-5 and TRBJ1-3, with D tentatively TRBD1 (6 bases). The sequenced sample was PBMCs. DNA of the CDR3: TGTGCCAGCAGTCAAGGGACACCCTCTGAAAACAACATATATTTT. Its protein is CASSQGTPSENNIYF.